This TCR beta chain is drawn from a study of T cell repertoires in cytomegalovirus infection. About the study: Both a matching HLA type and CMV infection were indicated by public TCR beta signatures.

With regard to this clonotype: Antigen: not known.

Study-wide results and limits: Carriage of CMV together with the relevant HLA was identifiable through cumulative public TCR beta family frequency. In two of eight donors, the top clonotype was HLA-C-restricted CMV-specific.

TCRdb re-called the reads through MiXCR, storing one row per CDR3 protein. The data show hundreds of thousands of distinct CDR3 sequences, 25% to 35% seen once. The receptor was isolated from a human donor in good health (CMV status not recorded). Some clones in this sample may be carry-over from other donors' samples. This material consisted of cultured PBMCs, taken from culture after CMV antigen stimulation.

The CDR3 coding sequence is TGCAGTGCGGAAGGACAGCTCTATGGCTACACCTTC. Amino acids: CSAEGQLYGYTF. The J gene is TRBJ1-2, the V gene TRBV20-1; a possible D gene is TRBD1 (6 bases). V was trimmed by 6 bases and J by 4 bases, leaving 12 bases between them. The CDR3 runs 12 residues. In germline, CDR1 is DFQATT, CDR2 SNEGSKA (reference sequence).